Following are 9 T cell receptor beta chains from one sample sequenced in a study of blood T cell repertoires in COVID-19. Using immunoSEQ multiplex PCR, the repertoire was profiled, and TCRdb retains in-frame clones only, with some absent. The table shows 85,000 to 100,000 clones, with about nine tenths occurring only once. Specimen: peripheral blood. The receptors come from a man in his sixties with acute or convalescent COVID-19.

The chain carries TRBV29-1 and TRBJ1-5; weak D call: TRBD1 (6 bases). CDR3 length: 13 residues. Deletions cut 5 bases from V and 0 bases from J, with 8 bases between. The germline V gene has CDR1 SQVTM and CDR2 ANQGSEA. The CDR3 protein is CSVRTDSNQPQHF. The CDR3, as DNA: TGCAGCGTTAGGACAGATAGCAATCAGCCCCAGCATTTT.

V gene TRBV7-2 combines with J gene TRBJ2-3; 11 nucleotides match TRBD2. The germline gives CDR1 SGHTA, CDR2 FQGNSA. The CDR3 consists of 19 residues. With V trimmed by 3 bases and J by 4 bases, 15 bases remained unmatched. CDR3 region: CASSFTPGLAGGFADTQYF. The CDR3 DNA reads TGTGCCAGCAGCTTTACCCCCGGCCTAGCGGGGGGATTTGCAGATACGCAGTATTTT. Looking up the rest from reference TRBV7-2 and TRBJ2-3 gives the full variable domain: GAGVSQSPSNKVTEKGKDVELRCDPISGHTALYWYRQSLGQGLEFLIYFQGNSAPDKSGLPSDRFSAERTGGSVSTLTIQRTQQEDSAVYLCASSFTPGLAGGFADTQYFGPGTRLTVL.

The CDR3 nucleotides read TGTGCCAGCCTTCGGAGGAGGGACGGTGAAGCTTTCTTT. It encodes CASLRRRDGEAFF. The chain employs TRBV12-3 or TRBV12-4 and TRBJ1-1; D may be TRBD1 (5 bases). The V and J ends lost 8 bases and 7 bases respectively, with 17 bases between them. The CDR3 consists of 13 residues.

The chain links TRBV7-2 to TRBJ1-1; TRBD1 might be the D (6 bases). Germline CDR1 and CDR2: SGHTA and FQGNSA. Trimming left V 6 bases short and J 1 base short, with 12 bases between. The CDR3 sequence is 14 residues long. For the CDR3, the DNA is TGTGCCAGCAGTCCAGGGGCGGCGAACACTGAAGCTTTCTTT. This encodes CASSPGAANTEAFF.

V and J are TRBV5-1 and TRBJ1-1; D not certain. Trimming cost V 2 bases and J 4 bases, with 9 bases left between them. This CDR3 has 13 residues. The germline V gene has CDR1 SGHRS and CDR2 YFSETQ. CDR3 sequence reads: CASSLTVSTEAFF. The CDR3 nucleotides are TGCGCCAGCAGCTTAACAGTATCCACTGAAGCTTTCTTT.

The J gene is TRBJ2-1, the V gene TRBV2, with 11 bases fitting TRBD2. V lost 1 base, J lost 4 bases, and 3 bases stayed unmatched. Germline-derived CDR1 and CDR2 are SNHLY and FYNNEI. The CDR3 is made up of 16 amino acids. The CDR3 coding sequence is TGTGCCAGCAGTGAAGTAACTAGCGGGGGTTACAATGAGCAGTTCTTC. Protein: CASSEVTSGGYNEQFF.

The J gene is TRBJ2-1, the V gene TRBV27, with D hard to call. This CDR3 comprises 14 residues. Trimming took off 3 bases at V and 6 bases at J, with 12 bases between the two ends. Per germline, CDR1 MNHEY and CDR2 SMNVEV (reference sequence). The CDR3 reads CASSFSLLGNEQFF. CDR3 in DNA: TGTGCCAGCAGTTTCTCCTTGCTCGGCAATGAGCAGTTCTTC.

This sequence joins TRBV21-1 and TRBJ1-6. TRBV21-1 counts as a pseudogene. The CDR3 contains 18 residues. The CDR3 spells CASSTEGPWASYNSPLHF. The CDR3 DNA sequence: TGTGCCAGCAGCACGGAGGGGCCGTGGGCTTCGTATAATTCACCCCTCCACTTT.

The chain is built from TRBV6-5 and TRBJ1-2; weak D call: TRBD1 (6 bases). Germline V gene sequence: CDR1 MNHEY, CDR2 SVGAGI. V gave up 5 bases and J gave up 5 bases, with 9 bases separating them. This CDR3 region has 12 residues. The CDR3 protein is CASSQQGYGYTF. CDR3 coding DNA: TGTGCCAGCAGTCAACAGGGATATGGCTACACCTTC.